This T cell receptor (beta chain) comes out of a study of blood T cell repertoires in COVID-19. Germline loops: CDR1 ENHRY, CDR2 SYGVKD. The CDR3 consists of 15 residues. V was cut by 7 bases and J by 4 bases, with 19 bases left in between. Per the study methods: Scientists estimated how many nucleated cells there were by amplifying reference gene primers. Method: immunoSEQ multiplex PCR; TCRdb's copy keeps in-frame clones and lacks some. V, J and clone size were drawn from that table, and D and trimming were deduced from the DNA. The data hold 230,000 or so clones, with roughly 84% observed a single time.

The receptor was derived from a woman in her thirties or forties who had recovered from COVID-19. Sequencing was done on a sample of peripheral blood. The chain joins TRBV10-3 to TRBJ1-2; perhaps TRBD1 as D (5 bases). The CDR3 sequence is CAITAGPQDFYGYTF. The CDR3 DNA reads TGTGCCATCACAGCAGGGCCACAAGATTTCTATGGCTACACCTTC.